These 25 T cell receptor beta chains came from one sample sequenced in a study of T-cell reconstitution after alpha-beta-depleted transplantation in children. Library preparation (for TCRbeta) was performed with unique molecular identifiers. TCRdb reprocessed the PCR reads via MiXCR and lists one record per CDR3 protein. The sample has more than 250,000 distinct CDR3 sequences, around 9.6% seen once; the top ten hold 10%. The sample was PBMCs from the stem cell graft donor, taken from the stem cell graft. These receptor sequences come from a human donor who donated a stem cell graft to a child with SCID.

The V gene is TRBV7-2, the J gene TRBJ1-5; possibly TRBD1 for D (6 bases). The CDR3 sequence is 15 residues long. CDR1 and CDR2 (germline): SGHTA, FQGNSA. Trimming left V 5 bases short and J 5 bases short, with 16 bases between. DNA for the CDR3: TGTGCCAGCAGCCCCTACCGGGACACCTATCAGCCCCAGCATTTT. This codes for CASSPYRDTYQPQHF.

This clonotype occurred many times. V usage is TRBV12-3 or TRBV12-4 and J usage is TRBJ2-2; TRBD1 is a possible D gene (6 bases). This CDR3 spans 14 amino acids. Trimming cost V 7 bases and J 1 base, with 10 bases left between them. For the CDR3, the DNA is TGTGCCAGCAAGCCGACAGGGAACACCGGGGAGCTGTTTTTT. This codes for CASKPTGNTGELFF.

The chain joins TRBV5-1 to TRBJ2-5; D may match TRBD1 or TRBD2 (5 bases each). Germline V gene data show CDR1 as SGHRS and CDR2 as YFSETQ. There are 15 residues in the CDR3. Trimming shortened V by 1 base and J by 0 bases, and 10 bases separated the two germline ends. The CDR3 loop is CASSLNGAYQETQYF. The CDR3, as DNA: TGCGCCAGCAGCTTGAACGGGGCGTACCAAGAGACCCAGTACTTC.

The CDR3 reads CSASLRGGWETQYF. The CDR3 DNA sequence: TGCAGTGCTAGTCTTCGGGGGGGTTGGGAGACCCAGTACTTC. The rearrangement uses TRBV20-1 and TRBJ2-5, with TRBD2 matching 8 bases. Per the germline V gene, CDR1 is DFQATT and CDR2 is SNEGSKA (reference sequence). V shed 3 bases and J 5 bases; nucleotides not matched to a gene: 8. The CDR3 runs 14 residues.

The chain links TRBV15 to TRBJ2-7; the D gene could be TRBD1 or TRBD2 (5 bases each). This CDR3 is 15 amino acids long. The germline V and J ends were trimmed by 5 bases and 4 bases, with 18 bases remaining between them. CDR1 is LNHNV, CDR2 YYDKDF, per germline (reference sequence). CDR3 nucleotide sequence: TGTGCCACCAGCTCGGCCCCCGGGACCGCTTACGAGCAGTACTTC. Protein sequence: CATSSAPGTAYEQYF.

This clonotype was observed a few times. This chain uses TRBV2 with TRBJ2-7; TRBD1 or TRBD2 may be the D gene (5 bases each). Per the germline V gene, CDR1 is SNHLY and CDR2 is FYNNEI. The CDR3 length is 12 residues. The V end lost 8 bases, the J end lost 4 bases, and 12 bases lay between the germline ends. CDR3 coding DNA: TGTGCCAGCGTCGGGACCGCGTACGAGCAGTACTTC. It codes for CASVGTAYEQYF.

CDR3 bases: TGCGCCAGCAGTGAGTGGGGAGGGGTTTTGAACACTGAAGCTTTCTTT. Translated: CASSEWGGVLNTEAFF. The V gene is TRBV10-2, the J gene TRBJ1-1; D might be TRBD1 (5 bases). The CDR3 sequence is 16 residues long. Germline loops: CDR1 WSHSY, CDR2 SAAADI. The V end lost 1 base, the J end lost 0 bases, and 12 bases lay between the germline ends.

This clonotype has ten or more counts. This chain uses TRBV6-5 with TRBJ1-6, with D possibly matching TRBD1 (5 bases). The germline V gene encodes CDR1 MNHEY and CDR2 SVGAGI. This CDR3 region has 13 residues. Between the trimmed V and J ends, which lost 8 bases and 7 bases, there was a span of 12 bases. The CDR3 protein is CASSGGNNSPLHF. The CDR3 DNA follows: TGTGCCAGCTCGGGGGGAAACAATTCACCCCTCCACTTT.

This chain links TRBV20-1 with TRBJ2-2; 14 bases line up with TRBD2. Germline CDR1 and CDR2: DFQATT and SNEGSKA (reference sequence). This CDR3 contains 14 residues. Losses at the gene ends were 5 bases for V and 5 bases for J; bases not matched to a gene: 1. This chain's CDR3 is CSAWTSGGTGELFF. Here the CDR3 DNA reads TGCAGTGCTTGGACTAGCGGGGGGACCGGGGAGCTGTTTTTT.

This clonotype turned up a few times. The chain is built from TRBV14 and TRBJ1-3, with D tentatively TRBD1 (5 bases). V gave up 0 bases and J gave up 11 bases, with 8 bases separating them. The germline CDR1 and CDR2 sequences are SGHDN and FVKESK. The CDR3 runs to 12 residues. CDR3 residues: CASSQDPGAIYF. DNA for the CDR3: TGTGCCAGCAGCCAAGATCCGGGGGCCATATATTTT.

The chain links TRBV20-1 to TRBJ2-7; 7 bases line up with TRBD1. The length of the CDR3 is 11 residues. V gave up 6 bases and J gave up 6 bases; unmatched junction bases: 5. Germline-derived CDR1 and CDR2 are DFQATT and SNEGSKA (reference sequence). CDR3 loop: CSAHHRGEQYF. CDR3 bases: TGCAGTGCCCACCACAGGGGCGAGCAGTACTTC.

This clonotype was counted at least ten times. This chain uses TRBV12-3 or TRBV12-4 with TRBJ2-3; 11 bases fit TRBD2. The CDR3 loop spans 14 amino acids. Trimming cost V 6 bases and J 6 bases; bases outside gene matches: 5. In nucleotides, the CDR3 is TGTGCCAGCAGCCGTAGCGGGGGGGCCGATACGCAGTATTTT. Translation: CASSRSGGADTQYF.

The chain uses TRBV20-1 and TRBJ2-7; TRBD2 agrees at 10 bases. The CDR3 runs 15 residues. The germline gives CDR1 DFQATT, CDR2 SNEGSKA (reference sequence). Germline trimming cut 6 bases from V and 0 bases from J; bases unmatched to any gene: 8. CDR3 coding DNA: TGCAGTGCCGAGGCTAGCGGGGGTAGCTCCTACGAGCAGTACTTC. Protein: CSAEASGGSSYEQYF.

This clonotype showed up many times. The chain joins TRBV3-1 to TRBJ2-2; TRBD2 agrees at 11 bases. Germline values: CDR1 LGHDT, CDR2 YNNKEL (reference sequence). V shed 3 bases, J shed 1 base, and the junction held 7 bases outside the gene matches. The CDR3 runs 18 residues. CDR3 region: CASSQGLAAFLNTGELFF. In DNA, the CDR3 is TGTGCCAGCAGCCAGGGACTAGCGGCATTCCTGAACACCGGGGAGCTGTTTTTT.

This clonotype was detected many times. This chain connects TRBV27 to TRBJ2-7; the D is unclear. Trimming cost V 2 bases and J 0 bases, with 8 bases left between them. Looked up from germline, CDR1 is MNHEY and CDR2 is SMNVEV (reference sequence). This CDR3 region has 14 residues. This CDR3 reads CASSLGQSSYEQYF. The CDR3 bases are TGTGCCAGCAGTTTAGGGCAGAGCTCCTACGAGCAGTACTTC.

A few counts support this clonotype. The chain has TRBV6-1 and TRBJ1-5, with 11 bases identical to TRBD1. The CDR3 runs 18 residues. Germline values: CDR1 MNHNS, CDR2 SASEGT. The V and J ends lost 7 bases and 2 bases, in that order; junction bases with no gene match: 13. CDR3 loop: CASTFTKDRGLGNQPQHF. The CDR3 DNA reads TGTGCCAGCACATTCACCAAGGACAGGGGGCTAGGCAATCAGCCCCAGCATTTT.

The chain couples TRBV6-5 to TRBJ1-6; 9 bases agree with TRBD1. Germline trimming cut 6 bases from V and 6 bases from J; bases unmatched to any gene: 9. CDR1 and CDR2 (germline): MNHEY, SVGAGI. The CDR3 consists of 16 residues. This CDR3 is CASSSRTGARNSPLHF. The DNA of the CDR3 is TGTGCCAGCAGCTCTCGGACAGGGGCTCGTAATTCACCCCTCCACTTT.

The chain couples TRBV21-1 to TRBJ1-2; TRBD1 was called by the table and not checked on the DNA. TRBV21-1 is described as a pseudogene. This CDR3 comprises 12 residues. The CDR3 is CASRGRADGYTF. In DNA, the CDR3 is TGTGCCAGCCGGGGACGGGCGGATGGCTACACCTTC.

The chain is built from TRBV12-3 or TRBV12-4 and TRBJ2-7, with no clear D. This CDR3 comprises 14 residues. V was shortened by 3 bases and J by 2 bases, with 11 bases between the two germline ends. The CDR3 nucleotides read TGTGCCAGCAGTTTTAGTTCGTATACCTACGAGCAGTACTTC. Translating gives CASSFSSYTYEQYF.

Concerning this clonotype itself: One junction end does not reproduce the germline sequence, and a read error may be involved. The chain combines TRBV5-4 with TRBJ2-1; no clear D. Germline CDR1 SGHNT, CDR2 YYREEE (reference sequence). This CDR3 spans 16 amino acids. CDR3: CASRLEVGRVGDEQFF. CDR3 DNA sequence: TGTGCCAGCAGGTTGGAAGTTGGACGCGTGGGCGATGAGCAGTTCTTC.

This clonotype occurred a few times. The chain combines TRBV7-9 with TRBJ1-1; the D is unclear. CDR1 SEHNR and CDR2 FQNEAQ come from the germline V gene (reference sequence). This CDR3 is built from 16 residues. Trimming removed 1 base at V and 0 bases at J, with 12 bases between. In DNA, the CDR3 is TGTGCCAGCAGCTTAGTGAGACGGAACATGAACACTGAAGCTTTCTTT. Its protein product is CASSLVRRNMNTEAFF.

The chain employs TRBV9 and TRBJ1-5, with D hard to call. There are 14 residues in the CDR3. The V end lost 0 bases, the J end lost 4 bases, and 8 bases lay between the germline ends. Germline V gene data show CDR1 as SGDLS and CDR2 as YYNGEE. Here the CDR3 DNA reads TGTGCCAGCAGCGTAGCTGCAGTTAATCAGCCCCAGCATTTT. It is translated as CASSVAAVNQPQHF.

The chain couples TRBV12-3 or TRBV12-4 to TRBJ1-5, with D tentatively TRBD1 (6 bases). This CDR3 region has 12 residues. V lost 6 bases and J 9 bases, leaving 12 bases between the germline ends. The CDR3 loop reads CASSTQGRPQHF. The DNA for the CDR3 is TGTGCCAGCAGCACCCAGGGGAGGCCCCAGCATTTT.

This clonotype was seen only a few times. The chain joins TRBV7-2 to TRBJ2-7; weak D call: TRBD1 (5 bases). The V gene's germline CDR1 is SGHTA and CDR2 FQGNSA. CDR3 length equals 16 residues. V lost 4 bases and J lost 1, with 17 bases in between. CDR3 bases: TGTGCCAGCAGCTCAGTGGGCAGGGATCTTTCCTACGAGCAGTACTTC. Its protein is CASSSVGRDLSYEQYF. Full variable domain (rest looked up from reference TRBV7-2 and TRBJ2-7): GAGVSQSPSNKVTEKGKDVELRCDPISGHTALYWYRQSLGQGLEFLIYFQGNSAPDKSGLPSDRFSAERTGGSVSTLTIQRTQQEDSAVYLCASSSVGRDLSYEQYFGPGTRLTVT.

This clonotype showed up just a few times. The chain combines TRBV2 with TRBJ1-1; 7 nucleotides match TRBD1. Per the germline V gene, CDR1 is SNHLY and CDR2 is FYNNEI. The trim removed 7 bases at V and 4 bases at J, leaving 6 bases unmatched. This CDR3 has 13 amino acids. The CDR3 reads CASNLRGPTEAFF. As DNA, the CDR3 is TGTGCCAGCAACTTAAGGGGGCCCACTGAAGCTTTCTTT. Variable domain in full (rest from reference TRBV2 and TRBJ1-1): EPEVTQTPSHQVTQMGQEVILRCVPISNHLYFYWYRQILGQKVEFLVSFYNNEISEKSEIFDDQFSVERPDGSNFTLKIRSTKLEDSAMYFCASNLRGPTEAFFGQGTRLTVV.